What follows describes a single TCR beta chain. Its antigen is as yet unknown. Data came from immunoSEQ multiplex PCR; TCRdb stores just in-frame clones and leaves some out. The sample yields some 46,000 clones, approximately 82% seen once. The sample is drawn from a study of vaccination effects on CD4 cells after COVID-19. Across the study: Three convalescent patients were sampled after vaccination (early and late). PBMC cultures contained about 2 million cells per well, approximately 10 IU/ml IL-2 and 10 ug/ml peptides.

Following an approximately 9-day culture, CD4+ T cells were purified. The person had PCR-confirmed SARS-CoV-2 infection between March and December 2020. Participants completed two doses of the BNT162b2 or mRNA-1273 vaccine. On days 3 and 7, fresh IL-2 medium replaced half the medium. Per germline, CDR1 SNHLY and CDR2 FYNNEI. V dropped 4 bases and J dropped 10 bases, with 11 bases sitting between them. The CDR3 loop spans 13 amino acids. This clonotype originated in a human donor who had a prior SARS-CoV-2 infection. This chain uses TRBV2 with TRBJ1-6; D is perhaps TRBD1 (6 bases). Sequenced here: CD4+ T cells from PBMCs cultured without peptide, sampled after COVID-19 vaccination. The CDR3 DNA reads TGTGCCAGCAGTGTTGGGACACAATCACCCCTCCACTTT. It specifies CASSVGTQSPLHF.